This TCR beta chain was obtained from a study of beta chain features in type 1 diabetes. Looked up from germline, CDR1 is ENHRY and CDR2 is SYGVKD. This CDR3 spans 12 amino acids. Trimming cost V 0 bases and J 6 bases, with 6 bases left between them. Sequenced material consisted of expressed TCRB transcripts (all of the isolated RNA was reverse transcribed). The repertoire was sequenced with immunoSEQ multiplex PCR; TCRdb's copy has only in-frame clones and lacks some. The sample shows hundreds of thousands of clones, under 15% of them seen only once. Findings of the study overall: For Type 1 diabetes patients, all four CD4+ subsets carried TCRB CDR3s that were moderately but significantly shorter.

The table lists this clone with a few counts. Its specificity is unknown. The genes are TRBV10-3 and TRBJ2-7, with D unresolved. The TCR originated in a man aged 18 to 29 with type 1 diabetes. Sequenced: naive CD4+ T cells from blood. The CDR3 bases are TGTGCCATCAGTGAGTCACCTAGCGAGCAGTACTTC. This encodes CAISESPSEQYF.